This TCR beta chain was found in a study of CD8 T cells in Susac syndrome. Trimming shortened V by 6 bases and J by 0 bases, and 15 bases separated the two germline ends. Germline lookup yields CDR1 DFQATT and CDR2 SNEGSKA (reference sequence). The CDR3 runs to 14 residues. cDNA came from roughly 0.5 to 1 ug RNA primed by random hexamers. Using its own MiXCR run on the immunoSEQ multiplex PCR reads, TCRdb lists one record per CDR3 protein. The table has 300,000 to 350,000 distinct CDR3 sequences, approximately 90% seen once. The specimen sequenced was CD4+ T cells from PBMCs. The chain uses TRBV20-1 and TRBJ2-7; tentative D call: TRBD2 (6 bases). The clonotype was recovered from a human donor with multiple sclerosis. CDR3 nucleotides: TGCAGTGCGATCCCCCGGGGGTCCTCCTACGAGCAGTACTTC. Its protein is CSAIPRGSSYEQYF.